The following is a T cell receptor (beta chain) sequence with its context. The sample comes from a study of blood T cell repertoires in COVID-19. Sequencing was performed with immunoSEQ multiplex PCR; in TCRdb, only in-frame clones are kept and a portion is missing. In the table there are about 170,000 clones, around 82% of which are singletons. This sequence originates from a man aged 70-80 years with active or convalescent COVID-19. Sequences were obtained from peripheral blood.

Here the CDR3 DNA reads TGTGCCACCACTACCCCGGACAGGAACACCGGGGAGCTGTTTTTT. This encodes CATTTPDRNTGELFF. V and J are TRBV19 and TRBJ2-2; tentative D call: TRBD1 (6 bases). V shed 10 bases and J shed 1 base, with 16 bases lying between them. Germline-derived CDR1 and CDR2 are LNHDA and SQIVND (reference sequence). The CDR3 sequence is 15 residues long.